This T cell receptor (beta chain) was profiled in a study of spatial heterogeneity in lung cancer (dated by TCRdb to between 2017 and 2020). For context, the study as a whole: More beta-chain than alpha-chain transcripts were consistently detected, likely reflecting higher beta-chain transcript abundance. TCR transcript counts in tumor regions correlated strongly with a T cell transcriptional module score from matched bulk RNA-seq. In the raw uncorrected reads, each unique combination of TCR and UMI appeared on average more than ten times. The study quantitatively compared TCR alpha and beta repertoires across multiple tumor regions, matched nontumor lung and blood in non-small cell lung cancer. Nonsynonymous mutation counts, determined by whole-exome sequencing of tumor tissue, were related to TCR repertoire features. Both alpha and beta chains were TCR-sequenced in samples taken at surgery, namely 220 tumor regions, around 64 matched nontumor lung samples and just over 55 PBMC samples. The paper as a whole reports these results and caveats: Additional single-cell paired TCR alpha and beta sequencing was considered necessary to confirm, at a functional level, the hypothesis that regional TCRs recognize regional mutations. TCR-seq coverage of tumor T cells was estimated at only approximately 7% for alpha chains and 13% for beta chains. The tumor nonsynonymous mutation count correlated with the number of expanded alpha and beta TCRs within the tumor. Counts of ubiquitous and regional expanded TCRs were found to correlate with counts of ubiquitous and regional nonsynonymous mutations, respectively.

Library creation used 5' RACE. Data came from a NextSeq 500. In the TCR library protocol, a unique molecular identifier was attached to each TCR cDNA molecule so that PCR and sequencing errors could be corrected. Processing in the source paper ran as follows. TCR identification, UMI-based error correction and CDR3 extraction were performed with Decombinator tools. TCRs above a frequency of 2 per 1,000, corresponding to the top 1% of the tumor frequency distribution, were defined as expanded. Expanded tumor TCRs statistically deemed absent (corrected P<0.05) from at least one tumor region were classed as regional, and all other expanded tumor TCRs were classed as ubiquitous. Each repertoire was subsampled 100 times to 5,000 TCRs, after which Renyi diversity was computed with the R vegan package. CDR3 similarity networks were built from amino acid triplet string-kernel similarity, with CDR3s being connected when pairwise similarity was above 0.82. The public reads were quality trimmed at Q25 with fastp and then assembled into clones with MiXCR by TCRdb, keeping productive beta chains. Identical CDR3 protein sequences are pooled into one entry, listed with their most common genes and DNA. The V and J calls come from TCRdb's annotation, not from the publication. The sample includes fewer than 6,000 distinct CDR3 sequences, with roughly 29% observed a single time. The ten top clones hold 20% to 25% of the sample.

CDR1 and CDR2, per the germline V gene, are MDHEN and SYDVKM. The CDR3 runs 11 residues from the cysteine to the phenylalanine. The kept DNA is CDR3 alone, 33 bases in frame from the first base. Relative to germline, V is 5 bases shorter and J is 5 bases shorter, with 6 bases between their ends. As to this clonotype: The antigen it recognizes is unknown. No much larger clonotype is one base removed from it; base qualities were not supplied.

The label giving this sample's time point can be read as: sample taken at primary tumor resection. Samples were obtained from about 75 patients with early-stage, untreated non-small cell lung cancer from the lung TRACERx cohort. For TCR sequencing, whole RNA was extracted from tumor and nontumor lung tissue, or from cryopreserved PBMC samples, and no cell sorting was done. A patient was chosen for TCR sequencing only when enough RNA was available from at least two tumor regions. Before selection, tumor and adjacent nontumor lung specimens were reviewed by a lung pathologist. Source: lung tumor tissue, taken at surgery. The sequence was obtained from a male donor with early-stage non-small cell lung cancer. The chain uses TRBV28 and TRBJ2-5, with the D segment identity uncertain. The DNA sequence is as follows: TGTGCCAGCAGTCGATTGGAGACCCAGTACTTC. It specifies CASSRLETQYF.